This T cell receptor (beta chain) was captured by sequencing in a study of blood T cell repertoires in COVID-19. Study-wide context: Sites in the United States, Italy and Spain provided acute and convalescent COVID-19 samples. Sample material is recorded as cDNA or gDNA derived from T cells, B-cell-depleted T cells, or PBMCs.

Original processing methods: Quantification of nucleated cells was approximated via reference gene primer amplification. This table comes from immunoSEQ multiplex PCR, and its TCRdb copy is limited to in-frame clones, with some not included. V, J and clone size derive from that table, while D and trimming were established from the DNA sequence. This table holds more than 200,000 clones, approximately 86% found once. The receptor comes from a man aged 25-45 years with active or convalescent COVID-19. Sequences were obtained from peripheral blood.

The CDR3 protein is CASSPHLAGPTQAGELFF. CDR3 bases: TGTGCCAGCAGCCCGCACCTAGCGGGCCCCACCCAGGCCGGGGAGCTGTTTTTT. The rearrangement uses TRBV3-1 (or the pseudogene TRBV3-2) and TRBJ2-2; TRBD2 matches 8 bases. The CDR3 sequence is 18 residues long. In germline, CDR1 is LGHDT, CDR2 YNNKEL (reference sequence). Germline trimming cut 4 bases from V and 6 bases from J; bases unmatched to any gene: 16.